This T cell receptor (beta chain) stems from a study of T-cell reconstitution after alpha-beta-depleted transplantation in children. Study findings and constraints: By about two months after transplant, alpha-beta T cells reportedly arose from several hundred graft clones that had expanded.

Trimming pared 3 bases from V and 3 bases from J, leaving 3 bases between. Germline CDR1 reads SGHTA; CDR2 reads FQGNSA. The CDR3 covers 12 residues. TCRbeta library preparation incorporated unique molecular identifiers. TCRdb reanalysed the PCR reads using MiXCR and keeps one entry per CDR3 protein. Of some 300,000 distinct CDR3 sequences in the sample, roughly a tenth were seen once. This clonotype was seen many times. Its antigen remains unknown. The material sequenced was PBMCs, taken before TCRalphabeta/CD19-depleted stem cell transplant. This sequence joins TRBV7-2 and TRBJ2-1; no clear D. This sequence originates from a boy younger than two with acute myeloid leukemia, due to receive a stem cell transplant. The CDR3, as DNA: TGTGCCAGCAGCTTCTACTACAATGAGCAGTTCTTC. Translating gives CASSFYYNEQFF.